These 2 T cell receptor beta chains share one sample of origin, sequenced in a study of post-analysis software for immune sequencing data. The study, taken as a whole, reports: In patients, about 5 TRBV segments were more frequent than in controls, with TRBV5-6, TRBV5-1 and TRBV20-1 among them.

TCR beta libraries were prepared from cDNA with unique molecular identifiers. Using its own MiXCR run on the PCR reads, TCRdb lists one record per CDR3 protein. The sample comprises about 430,000 distinct CDR3 sequences, less than 40% of which are singletons, and 7.6% rests with the top ten. Their cognate antigens are unknown. Sequencing input: blood. The receptor set was obtained from a girl aged 2-15 years with multiple sclerosis.

The chain uses TRBV12-3 or TRBV12-4 and TRBJ2-3, with unresolved D. The CDR3 is 14 residues long. With 9 bases removed from V and 2 bases from J, the gap between germline ends came to 15 bases. CDR3 sequence reads: CASQSSDFTDTQYF. The CDR3 bases are TGTGCCAGTCAGTCCTCAGACTTCACAGATACGCAGTATTTT.

This clonotype came up once. This chain joins TRBV14 and TRBJ2-3, with 10 bases lining up with TRBD2. This CDR3 spans 16 amino acids. Germline V CDR1 and CDR2: SGHDN, FVKESK. V shed 4 bases and J 1 base; nucleotides not matched to a gene: 5. This CDR3 reads CASSLLAGVGTDTQYF. The CDR3 DNA reads TGTGCCAGCAGCCTTCTAGCGGGGGTTGGCACAGATACGCAGTATTTT.